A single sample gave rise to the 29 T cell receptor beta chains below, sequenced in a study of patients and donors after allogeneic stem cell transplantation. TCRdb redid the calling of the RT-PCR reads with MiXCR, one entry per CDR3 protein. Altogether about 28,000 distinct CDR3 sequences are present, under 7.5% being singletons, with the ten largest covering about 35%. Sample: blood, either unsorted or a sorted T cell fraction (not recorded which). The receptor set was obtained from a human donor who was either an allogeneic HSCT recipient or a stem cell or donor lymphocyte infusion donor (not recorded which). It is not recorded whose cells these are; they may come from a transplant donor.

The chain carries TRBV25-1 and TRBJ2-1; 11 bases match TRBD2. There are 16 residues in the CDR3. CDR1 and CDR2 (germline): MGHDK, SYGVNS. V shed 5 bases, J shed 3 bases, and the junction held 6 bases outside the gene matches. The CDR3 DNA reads TGTGCCAGCAGTCCCCTGACTAGCGGGAACTACAATGAGCAGTTCTTC. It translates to CASSPLTSGNYNEQFF.

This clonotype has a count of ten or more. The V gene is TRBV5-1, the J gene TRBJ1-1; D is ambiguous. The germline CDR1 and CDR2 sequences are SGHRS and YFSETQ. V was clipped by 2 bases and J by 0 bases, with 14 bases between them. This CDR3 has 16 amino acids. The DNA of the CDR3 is TGCGCCAGCAGCTTAGGGTCCTACTTGGTGAACACTGAAGCTTTCTTT. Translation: CASSLGSYLVNTEAFF.

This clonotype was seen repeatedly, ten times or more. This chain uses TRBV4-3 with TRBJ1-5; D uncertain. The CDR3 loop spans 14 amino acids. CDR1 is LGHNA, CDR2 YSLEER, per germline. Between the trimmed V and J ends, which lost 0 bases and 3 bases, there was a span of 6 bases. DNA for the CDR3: TGCGCCAGCAGCCAAGATGGAACCAATCAGCCCCAGCATTTT. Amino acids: CASSQDGTNQPQHF.

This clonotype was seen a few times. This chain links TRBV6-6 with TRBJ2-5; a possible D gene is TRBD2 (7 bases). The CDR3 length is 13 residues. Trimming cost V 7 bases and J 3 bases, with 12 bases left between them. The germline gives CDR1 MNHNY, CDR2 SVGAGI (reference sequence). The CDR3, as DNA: TGTGCCAGCATCAAGGGGGGGGAAGAGACCCAGTACTTC. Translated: CASIKGGEETQYF.

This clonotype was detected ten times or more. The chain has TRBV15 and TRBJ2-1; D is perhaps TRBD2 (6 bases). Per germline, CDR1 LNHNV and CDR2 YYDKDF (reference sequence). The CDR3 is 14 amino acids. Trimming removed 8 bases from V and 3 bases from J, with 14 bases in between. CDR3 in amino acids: CATVAEPLYNEQFF. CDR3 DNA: TGTGCCACCGTAGCGGAGCCCCTCTACAATGAGCAGTTCTTC.

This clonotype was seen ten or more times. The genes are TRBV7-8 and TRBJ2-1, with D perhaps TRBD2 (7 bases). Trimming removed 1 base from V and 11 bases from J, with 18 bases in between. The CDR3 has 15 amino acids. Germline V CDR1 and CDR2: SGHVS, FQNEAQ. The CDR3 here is CASSLDNWEGEKQFF. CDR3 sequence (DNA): TGTGCCAGCAGCTTAGATAACTGGGAGGGGGAAAAGCAGTTCTTC.

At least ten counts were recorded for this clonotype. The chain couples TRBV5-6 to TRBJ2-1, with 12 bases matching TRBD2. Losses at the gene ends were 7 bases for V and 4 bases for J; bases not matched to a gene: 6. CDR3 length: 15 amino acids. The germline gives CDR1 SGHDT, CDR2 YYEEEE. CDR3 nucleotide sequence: TGTGCCAGCCGCATCGGACTAGCGGGGTACAATGAGCAGTTCTTC. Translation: CASRIGLAGYNEQFF.

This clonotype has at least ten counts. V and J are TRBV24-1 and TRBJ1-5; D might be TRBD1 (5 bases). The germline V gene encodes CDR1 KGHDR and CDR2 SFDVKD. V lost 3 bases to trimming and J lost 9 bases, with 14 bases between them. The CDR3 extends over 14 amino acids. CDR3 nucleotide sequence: TGTGCCACCAGTGATGGGACTAAACCTAGGCCCCAGCATTTT. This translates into CATSDGTKPRPQHF.

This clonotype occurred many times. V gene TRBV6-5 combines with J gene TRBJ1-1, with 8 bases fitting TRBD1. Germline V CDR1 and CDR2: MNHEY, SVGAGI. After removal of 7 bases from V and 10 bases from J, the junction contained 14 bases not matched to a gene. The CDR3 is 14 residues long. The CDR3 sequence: CASTTGGRTDRAFF. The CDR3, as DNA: TGTGCCAGCACCACAGGGGGGCGGACAGACCGAGCTTTCTTT.

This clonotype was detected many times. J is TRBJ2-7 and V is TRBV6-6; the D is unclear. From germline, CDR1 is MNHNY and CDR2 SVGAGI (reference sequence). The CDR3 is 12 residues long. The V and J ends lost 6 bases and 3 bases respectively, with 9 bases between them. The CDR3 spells CASSPTYYEQYF. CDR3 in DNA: TGTGCCAGCAGCCCGACATACTACGAGCAGTACTTC.

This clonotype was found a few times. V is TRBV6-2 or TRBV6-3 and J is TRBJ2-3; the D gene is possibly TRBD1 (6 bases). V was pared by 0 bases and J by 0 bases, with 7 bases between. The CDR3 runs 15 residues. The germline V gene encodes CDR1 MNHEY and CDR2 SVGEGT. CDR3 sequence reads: CASSYSGGSTDTQYF. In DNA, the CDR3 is TGTGCCAGCAGTTACTCAGGGGGTAGCACAGATACGCAGTATTTT.

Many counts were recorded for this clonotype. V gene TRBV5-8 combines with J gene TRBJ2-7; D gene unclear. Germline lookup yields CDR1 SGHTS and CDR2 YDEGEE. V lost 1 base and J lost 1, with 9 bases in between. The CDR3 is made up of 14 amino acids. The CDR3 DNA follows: TGTGCCAGCAGCTTGTCAGCAGCATCCTACGAGCAGTACTTC. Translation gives CASSLSAASYEQYF.

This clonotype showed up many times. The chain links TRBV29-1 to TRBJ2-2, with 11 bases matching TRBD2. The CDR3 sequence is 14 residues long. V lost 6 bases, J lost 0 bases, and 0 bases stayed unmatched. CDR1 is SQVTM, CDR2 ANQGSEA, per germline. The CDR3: CSVLAGANTGELFF. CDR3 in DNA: TGCAGCGTACTAGCGGGAGCGAACACCGGGGAGCTGTTTTTT.

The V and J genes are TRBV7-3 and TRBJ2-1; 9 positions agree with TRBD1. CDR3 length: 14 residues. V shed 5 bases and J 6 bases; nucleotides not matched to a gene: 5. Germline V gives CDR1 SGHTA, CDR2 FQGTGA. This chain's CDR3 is CASSMGGQGNEQFF. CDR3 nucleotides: TGTGCCAGCAGCATGGGGGGACAGGGCAATGAGCAGTTCTTC.

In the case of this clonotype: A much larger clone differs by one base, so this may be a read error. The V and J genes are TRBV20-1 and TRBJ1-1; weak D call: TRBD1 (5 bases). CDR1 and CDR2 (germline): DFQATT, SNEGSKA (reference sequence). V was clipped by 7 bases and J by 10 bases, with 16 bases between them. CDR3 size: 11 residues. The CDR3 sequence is CSVPPGAVAFF. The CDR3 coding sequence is TGCAGTGTCCCACCCGGGGCTGTAGCTTTCTTT.

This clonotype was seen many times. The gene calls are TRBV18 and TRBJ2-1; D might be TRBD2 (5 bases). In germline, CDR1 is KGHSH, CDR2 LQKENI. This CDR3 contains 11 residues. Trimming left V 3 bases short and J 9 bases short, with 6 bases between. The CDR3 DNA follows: TGTGCCAGCTCACCGGCGGGTGAGCAGTTCTTC. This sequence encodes CASSPAGEQFF.

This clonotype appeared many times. The CDR3 protein is CASSPSGGFGVLAKNIQYF. For the CDR3, the DNA is TGTGCCAGCAGCCCCTCGGGGGGATTCGGGGTTCTAGCCAAAAACATTCAGTACTTC. The rearrangement uses TRBV3-1 and TRBJ2-4, with TRBD2 matching 7 bases. Trimming at V came to 4 bases and at J to 0 bases, leaving 15 bases not matched to a gene. CDR3 length: 19 residues. Germline V gene data show CDR1 as LGHDT and CDR2 as YNNKEL (reference sequence).

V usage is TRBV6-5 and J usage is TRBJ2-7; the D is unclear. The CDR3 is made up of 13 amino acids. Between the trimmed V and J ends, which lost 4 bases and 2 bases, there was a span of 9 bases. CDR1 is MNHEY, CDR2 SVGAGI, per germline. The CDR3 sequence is CASSSPGTYEQYF. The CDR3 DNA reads TGTGCCAGCAGTTCTCCTGGGACCTACGAGCAGTACTTC.

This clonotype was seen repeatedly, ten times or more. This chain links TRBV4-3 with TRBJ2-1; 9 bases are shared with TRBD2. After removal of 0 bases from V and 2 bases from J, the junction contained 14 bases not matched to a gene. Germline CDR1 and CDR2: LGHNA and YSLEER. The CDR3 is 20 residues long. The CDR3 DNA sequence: TGCGCCAGCAGCCAAGAGGAAAACCTAGCGGGGAGGTTGACCTACAATGAGCAGTTCTTC. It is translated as CASSQEENLAGRLTYNEQFF.

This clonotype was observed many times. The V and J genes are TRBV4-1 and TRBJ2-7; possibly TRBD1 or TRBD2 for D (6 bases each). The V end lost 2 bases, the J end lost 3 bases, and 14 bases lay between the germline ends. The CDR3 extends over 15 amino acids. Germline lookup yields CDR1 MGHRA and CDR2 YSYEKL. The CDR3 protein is CASSQQEGEGYEQYF. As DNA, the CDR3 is TGCGCCAGCAGCCAACAGGAGGGGGAAGGCTACGAGCAGTACTTC.

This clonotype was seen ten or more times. Here the CDR3 DNA reads TGCAGTGCTAGCCCCGTGGGCACTGAAGCTTTCTTT. It specifies CSASPVGTEAFF. The rearrangement links TRBV20-1 to TRBJ1-1; the D is unclear. Trimming removed 3 bases at V and 4 bases at J, with 9 bases between. Per germline, CDR1 DFQATT and CDR2 SNEGSKA (reference sequence). This CDR3 region has 12 residues.

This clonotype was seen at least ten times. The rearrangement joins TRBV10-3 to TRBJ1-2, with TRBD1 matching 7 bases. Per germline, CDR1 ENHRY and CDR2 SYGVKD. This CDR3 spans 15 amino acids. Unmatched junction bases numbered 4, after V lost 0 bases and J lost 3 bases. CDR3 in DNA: TGTGCCATCAGTGAGTCCAGGACAGGAGACTATGGCTACACCTTC. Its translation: CAISESRTGDYGYTF.

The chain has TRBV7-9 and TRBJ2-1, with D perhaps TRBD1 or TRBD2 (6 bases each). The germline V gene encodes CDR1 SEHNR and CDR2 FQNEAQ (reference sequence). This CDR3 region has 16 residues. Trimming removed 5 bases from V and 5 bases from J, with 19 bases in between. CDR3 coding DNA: TGTGCCAGCAGCCCAAAGGAGGGGGATATGGACAATGAGCAGTTCTTC. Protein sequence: CASSPKEGDMDNEQFF.

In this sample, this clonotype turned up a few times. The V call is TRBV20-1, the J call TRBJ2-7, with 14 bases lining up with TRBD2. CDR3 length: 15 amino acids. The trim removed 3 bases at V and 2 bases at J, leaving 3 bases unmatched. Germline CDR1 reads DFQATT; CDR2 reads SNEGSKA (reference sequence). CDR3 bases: TGCAGTGCTAGGCCGGGACTAGCGGGGGCCTACGAGCAGTACTTC. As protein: CSARPGLAGAYEQYF.

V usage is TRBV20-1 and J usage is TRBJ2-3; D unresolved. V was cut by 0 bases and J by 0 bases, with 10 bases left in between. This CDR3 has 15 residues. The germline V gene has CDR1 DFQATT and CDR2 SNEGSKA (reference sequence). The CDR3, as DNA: TGCAGTGCTAGAGATTCAGAACGAAGCACAGATACGCAGTATTTT. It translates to CSARDSERSTDTQYF.

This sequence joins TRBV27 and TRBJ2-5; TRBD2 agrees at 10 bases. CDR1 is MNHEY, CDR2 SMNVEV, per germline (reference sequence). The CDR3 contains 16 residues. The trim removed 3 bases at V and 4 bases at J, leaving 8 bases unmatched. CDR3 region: CASSFRAGGRVETQYF. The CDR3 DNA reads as TGTGCCAGCAGTTTCCGAGCGGGAGGGCGGGTAGAGACCCAGTACTTC.

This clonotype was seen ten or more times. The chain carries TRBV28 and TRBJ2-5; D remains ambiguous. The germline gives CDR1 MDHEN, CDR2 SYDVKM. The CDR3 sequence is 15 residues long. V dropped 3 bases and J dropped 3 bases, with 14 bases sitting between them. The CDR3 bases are TGTGCCAGCAGTTTCGCATGGTCAGCCGAAGAGACCCAGTACTTC. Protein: CASSFAWSAEETQYF.

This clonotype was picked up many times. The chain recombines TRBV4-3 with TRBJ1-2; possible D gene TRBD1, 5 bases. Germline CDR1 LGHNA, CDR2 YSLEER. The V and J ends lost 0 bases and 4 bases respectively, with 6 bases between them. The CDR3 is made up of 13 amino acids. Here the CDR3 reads CASSQDRVYGYTF. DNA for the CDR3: TGCGCCAGCAGCCAAGACAGGGTCTATGGCTACACCTTC.

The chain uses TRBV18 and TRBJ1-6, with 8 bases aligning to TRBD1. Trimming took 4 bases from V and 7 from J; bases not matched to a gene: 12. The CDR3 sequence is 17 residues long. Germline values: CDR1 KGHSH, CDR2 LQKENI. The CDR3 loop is CASSRQSLQGANSPLHF. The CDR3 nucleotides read TGTGCCAGCTCACGACAATCCCTCCAGGGGGCGAATTCACCCCTCCACTTT. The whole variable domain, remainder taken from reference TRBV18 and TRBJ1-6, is NAGVMQNPRHLVRRRGQEARLRCSPMKGHSHVYWYRQLPEEGLKFMVYLQKENIIDESGMPKERFSAEFPKEGPSILRIQQVVRGDSAAYFCASSRQSLQGANSPLHFGNGTRLTVT.